These T cell receptor beta chains were read from a single sample in a study of T cells in Graves' hyperthyroidism and ophthalmopathy. MiXCR was run by TCRdb on the multiplex PCR reads, yielding one entry per CDR3 protein. The sample has a few hundred thousand distinct CDR3 sequences; 15% to 19% are singletons. The specimen sequenced was blood. These TCRs come from a woman in her 30s with Graves' hyperthyroidism. The CDR3 runs from the conserved cysteine through the conserved F or W. Each record gives: D gene, clone size, V gene, CDR3 length, J gene, CDR3 DNA, CDR3 protein. A D gene is named only where the DNA matches it firmly. Some rows mark clone size as missing; the rest say once, few, many or name a class of expanded clone.

>.|.|TRBV7-9|14|TRBJ1-1
TGTGCCAGCAGCTTAGGAGGGGTTGGAATCGAAGCTTTCTTT
CASSLGGVGIEAFF
>TRBD1|many|TRBV20-1|14|TRBJ2-1
TGCAGTGCTCGTCCGGGACAGGGGTACGATGAGCAGTTCTTC
CSARPGQGYDEQFF
>.|many|TRBV7-9|15|TRBJ2-7
TGTGCCAGCAGCTTAAGTTCGGCCAGGAGCTACGAGCAGTACTTC
CASSLSSARSYEQYF
>.|.|TRBV5-6|14|TRBJ2-2
TGTGCCAGCAGCTCCCAAACAGGGTCCGGGGAGCTGTTTTTT
CASSSQTGSGELFF
>TRBD1|many|TRBV18|15|TRBJ2-7
TGTGCCAGCTCACCTGCCGGACAGGGGGCCTACGAGCAGTACTTC
CASSPAGQGAYEQYF
>.|.|TRBV6-1|16|TRBJ2-2
TGTGCCAGCACTCCTCGTGGAGCGGCGAACACCGGGGAGCTGTTTTTT
CASTPRGAANTGELFF
>TRBD2|many|TRBV10-3|16|TRBJ2-1
TGTGCCATCAGTGAGTCCGGGACTAGCGGGACCAATGAGCAGTTCTTC
CAISESGTSGTNEQFF
>TRBD1|many|TRBV28|16|TRBJ1-5
TGTGCCAGCAGACGGACAGGGATTCTTTTAAATCAGCCCCAGCATTTT
CASRRTGILLNQPQHF
>.|many|TRBV2|13|TRBJ2-1
TGTGCCAGCAGCCCGGGACCGTACAATGAGCAGTTCTTC
CASSPGPYNEQFF
>.|few|TRBV16|14|TRBJ2-1
TGTGCCAGCAGCCAAATCGGCTCCTACAATGAGCAGTTCTTC
CASSQIGSYNEQFF
>TRBD2|many|TRBV2|16|TRBJ2-3
TGTGCCAGCTGTCGGGGGGGGCAGAGACTCGGGTATACGCAGTATTTT
CASCRGGQRLGYTQYF
>.|many|TRBV2|16|TRBJ1-2
TGTGCCAGCAGTGATTATTTAGACAGCCCAGGGGTAGGCTACACCTTC
CASSDYLDSPGVGYTF
>.|.|TRBV6-1|14|TRBJ1-2
TGTGCCAGCAGTGGGTCTGGACGCACCTATGGCTACACCTTC
CASSGSGRTYGYTF
>TRBD2|.|TRBV7-9|16|TRBJ2-7
TGTGCCAGCAGGGAGGCCGGGACTAGCGGGAGTTACGAGCAGTACTTC
CASREAGTSGSYEQYF
>TRBD2|.|TRBV15|13|TRBJ2-7
TGTGCCACCAGCCAACTAGCGAGCTACGAGCAGTACTTC
CATSQLASYEQYF
>.|few|TRBV12-3/TRBV12-4|13|TRBJ2-4
TGTGCCAGCAGTTTATCCCAGACAAACATTCAGTACTTC
CASSLSQTNIQYF
>TRBD1|few|TRBV27|14|TRBJ1-1
TGTGCCAGCAGAGTCAGGGGGCCTAACACTGAAGCTTTCTTT
CASRVRGPNTEAFF
>TRBD2|few|TRBV24-1|16|TRBJ2-6
TGTGCCACCAGTGATGTTCGGGGGGCTGGGGCCAACGTCCTGACTTTC
CATSDVRGAGANVLTF
>TRBD1|many|TRBV6-1|17|TRBJ2-4
TGTGCCAGCAGTGCGAATCCGGGAACAGGGGTCAAAAACATTCAGTACTTC
CASSANPGTGVKNIQYF
>.|many|TRBV2|13|TRBJ1-5
TGTGCCAGCAGTGGCCAGAACAATCAGCCCCAGCATTTT
CASSGQNNQPQHF
>TRBD1|.|TRBV27|15|TRBJ2-1
TGTGCCAGCGGAAACAGGGGTGTGTTGTACAATGAGCAGTTCTTC
CASGNRGVLYNEQFF
>TRBD1|many|TRBV20-1|13|TRBJ1-1
TGCAGTGCTAGAGTTTACAGGGGGACTGAAGCTTTCTTT
CSARVYRGTEAFF
>.|.|TRBV19|19|TRBJ2-2
TGTGCCAGTAGTATAGAACAGGGCCCGCTCGTCGAGGGCACCGGGGAGCTGTTTTTT
CASSIEQGPLVEGTGELFF
>TRBD2|.|TRBV28|15|TRBJ2-1
TGTGCCAGCAGTTTATATGGGACTAGCGGGACTGAGCAGTTCTTC
CASSLYGTSGTEQFF
>.|many|TRBV12-3/TRBV12-4|14|TRBJ2-7
TGTGCCAGCAGGGGGATAGGGGTTAAAAACGAGCAGTACTTC
CASRGIGVKNEQYF
>TRBD2|many|TRBV7-3|17|TRBJ2-1
TGTGCCAGCAGCTTTTTGGCGGGCGGGAGGTACGGCAATGAGCAGTTCTTC
CASSFLAGGRYGNEQFF
>.|many|TRBV5-1|15|TRBJ2-1
TGCGCCAGCAATAGAATAGCGGTCTCTTACAATGAGCAGTTCTTC
CASNRIAVSYNEQFF
>.|many|TRBV30|12|TRBJ2-7
TGTGCCTGGAGTGGGGGCTCCTACGAGCAGTACTTC
CAWSGGSYEQYF
>TRBD1|many|TRBV27|15|TRBJ2-7
TGTGCCAGCAGTCCAGACAGGGGAGGTTCCTACGAGCAGTACTTC
CASSPDRGGSYEQYF
>.|few|TRBV19|20|TRBJ1-5
TGTGCCAGTAGTCCTACCAGAATTCAGTTCGCTCGAGATAGCAATCAGCCCCAGCATTTT
CASSPTRIQFARDSNQPQHF
>.|many|TRBV5-1|13|TRBJ1-2
TGCGCCAGCAGCTTCGACAGAGTTAGTGGCTACACCTTC
CASSFDRVSGYTF